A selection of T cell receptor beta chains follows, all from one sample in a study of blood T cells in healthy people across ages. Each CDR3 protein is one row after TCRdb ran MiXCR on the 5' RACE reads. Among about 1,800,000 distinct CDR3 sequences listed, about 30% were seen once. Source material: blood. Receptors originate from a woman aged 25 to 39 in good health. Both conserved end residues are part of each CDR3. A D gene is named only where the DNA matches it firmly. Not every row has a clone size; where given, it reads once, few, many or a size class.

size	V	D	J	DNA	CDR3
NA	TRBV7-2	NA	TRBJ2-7	TGTGCCAGCAGAGAGGTCTCGAGCGAGCAGAACTTC	CASREVSSEQNF
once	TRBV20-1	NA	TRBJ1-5	TGCAGTGCTATTGTGGGGGCGAGTCTAGAGCCCCAGCATTTT	CSAIVGASLEPQHF
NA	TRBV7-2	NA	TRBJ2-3	TGTGCCAGCAGCTGGTCGGAGGGCACGCAGTATTTT	CASSWSEGTQYF
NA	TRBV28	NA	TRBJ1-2	TGTGCCAGCAGCCGGGGGGGGCGGTATGGCTACACCTTC	CASSRGGRYGYTF
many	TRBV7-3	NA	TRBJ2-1	TGTGCCAGCAGCCTGACTTACTCCGATGAGCAGTTCTTC	CASSLTYSDEQFF
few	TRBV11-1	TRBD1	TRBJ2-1	TGTGCCTCACGGGACAGGACTAATAGAGCGGGTGAGCAGTTCTTC	CASRDRTNRAGEQFF
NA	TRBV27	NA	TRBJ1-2	TGTGCCAGCAGTTTATCAGTCACAGGGCGAGATGGCTACACCTTC	CASSLSVTGRDGYTF
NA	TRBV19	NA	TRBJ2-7	TGTGCCAGTAGTCAGGGAGCTACCTCCTACGAGCAGTACTTC	CASSQGATSYEQYF
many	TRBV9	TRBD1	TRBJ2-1	TGTGCCAGCAGCGGGGAGGGACAGGGTTACAATGAGCAGTTCTTC	CASSGEGQGYNEQFF
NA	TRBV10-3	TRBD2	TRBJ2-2	TGTGCCATCAGTGAGATGGATAGCGGGGGAGCGAGTCCCGGGGAGCTGTTTTTT	CAISEMDSGGASPGELFF
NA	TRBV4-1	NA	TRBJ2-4	TGCGCCAGCAGCCAAGTAGAGAGCATTCAGTACTTC	CASSQVESIQYF
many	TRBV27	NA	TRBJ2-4	TGTGCCAGCAGTTTATCGATGAAGGGAAACATTCAGTACTTC	CASSLSMKGNIQYF
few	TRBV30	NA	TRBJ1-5	TGTGCCTGGAGCGGCAGGTTAGGAAATCAGCCCCAGCATTTT	CAWSGRLGNQPQHF
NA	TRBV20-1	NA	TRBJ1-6	TGCAGTGCTAGATCGGGGGTTCGTTCACCCCCCCACTTT	CSARSGVRSPPHF
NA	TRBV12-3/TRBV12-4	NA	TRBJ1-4	TGTGCCCGCAGTTTAGCAGCAACTAATGAAAAACTGTTTTTT	CARSLAATNEKLFF
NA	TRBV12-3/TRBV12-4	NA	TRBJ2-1	TGTGCCAGCAGTTCGGGGGACGGGACTGATGAGCAGTTCTTC	CASSSGDGTDEQFF
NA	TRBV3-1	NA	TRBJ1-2	TGTGCCAGCAGCCGTCCCGGGACCATTGGCTACACCTTC	CASSRPGTIGYTF
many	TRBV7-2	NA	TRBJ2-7	TGTGCCAGCAGCTTAGCGCTCTCTGCGGGCGAGCAGTACTTC	CASSLALSAGEQYF
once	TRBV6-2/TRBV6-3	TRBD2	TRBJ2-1	TGTGCCAGCAGTTCCGCTCTAGCGGGAGGGCCCAGTGAGCAGTTCTTC	CASSSALAGGPSEQFF
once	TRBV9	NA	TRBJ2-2	TGTGCCAGCAGCGTAGCGGCCCAGACGAACACCGGGGAGCTGTTTTTT	CASSVAAQTNTGELFF
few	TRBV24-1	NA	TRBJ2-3	TGTGCCACCAGTGATTTGGGTCCCCCCGCTGATACGCAGTATTTT	CATSDLGPPADTQYF
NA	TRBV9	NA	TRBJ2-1	TGTGCCAGCAGCGCCGTGGGGACGTACAATGAGCAGTTCTTC	CASSAVGTYNEQFF
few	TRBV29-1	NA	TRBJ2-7	TGCAGCGTTGAAGCCGGGCTAGGGTTAATCGAGCAGTACTTC	CSVEAGLGLIEQYF
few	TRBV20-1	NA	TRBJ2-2	TGCAGTGCTAGGGACCCCCGTATATCTTCTGCCGGGGAGCTGTTTTTT	CSARDPRISSAGELFF
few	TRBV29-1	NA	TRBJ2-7	TGCAGCTACAGCCGGGACTTGGACGAGCAGTACTTC	CSYSRDLDEQYF
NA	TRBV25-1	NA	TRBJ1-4	TGTGCCAGCAGAAACCCTGGGCCGATACAAAAACTGTTTTTT	CASRNPGPIQKLFF
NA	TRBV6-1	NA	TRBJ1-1	TGTGCCAGCAGTGCCCGGCGGGGGCTTTTCACTGAAGCTTTCTTT	CASSARRGLFTEAFF
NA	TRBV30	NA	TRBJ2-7	TGTGCCTGCGATGGACAGTTACCCTACGAGCAGTACTTC	CACDGQLPYEQYF
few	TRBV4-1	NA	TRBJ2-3	TGCGCCAGCAGCCCCCGACGGTCTCGGGGGAGTACAGATACGCAGTATTTT	CASSPRRSRGSTDTQYF
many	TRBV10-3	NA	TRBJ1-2	TGTGCCATCAGTGCCTCCCTAGTCGATGGCTACACCTTC	CAISASLVDGYTF
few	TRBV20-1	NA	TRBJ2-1	TGCAGTGCTAGGGGCGGGACTGGGAATGAGCAGTTCTTC	CSARGGTGNEQFF
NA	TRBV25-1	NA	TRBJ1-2	TGTGCCAACAGTGACCCCAACCGGTGGAGTGACTACACCTTC	CANSDPNRWSDYTF
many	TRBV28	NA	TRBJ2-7	TGTGCCAGCAGTTTAAGGGGTCCCCCCTACGAGCAGTACTTC	CASSLRGPPYEQYF
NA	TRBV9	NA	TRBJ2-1	TGTGCCAGCAGCGTAGTCAGCGGAGACAATGAGCAGTTCTTC	CASSVVSGDNEQFF
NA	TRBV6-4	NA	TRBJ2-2	TGTGCCAGCAGTGACTCGAAACCGGTATTGAACACCGGGGAGCTGTTTTTT	CASSDSKPVLNTGELFF
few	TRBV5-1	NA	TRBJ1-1	TGCGCCAGCAGCTTGGGTGCAAGGAGGACTGAAGCTTTCTTT	CASSLGARRTEAFF
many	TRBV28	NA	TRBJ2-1	TGTGCCAGCAGTTTCGGCAGATCCGAGGATGAGCAGTTCTTC	CASSFGRSEDEQFF
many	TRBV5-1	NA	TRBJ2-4	TGCGCCAGCAGCCGGACGGGGGAGGACATTCAGTACTTC	CASSRTGEDIQYF
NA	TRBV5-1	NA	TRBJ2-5	TGCGCCAGCAGCTTGGCTGCCCTGGGGCCCCAAGAGACCCAGTACTTC	CASSLAALGPQETQYF
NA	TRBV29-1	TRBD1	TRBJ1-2	TGCAGCGTCCTGGACAGGGGCACTAACTATGGCTACACCTTC	CSVLDRGTNYGYTF
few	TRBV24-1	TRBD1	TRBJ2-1	TGTGCCACCAGTGATGGACAGGGTCCCTCCTACAATGAGCAGTTCTTC	CATSDGQGPSYNEQFF
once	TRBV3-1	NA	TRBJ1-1	TGTGCCAGCAGCCAAGATCTGACGATGGCAGCTTTCTTT	CASSQDLTMAAFF
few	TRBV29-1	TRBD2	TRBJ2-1	TGCAGCGTTGCGAACGTAGCGGGGGGCTACAATGAGCAGTTCTTC	CSVANVAGGYNEQFF
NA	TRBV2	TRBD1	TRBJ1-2	TGTGCCAGCAAGGGTGACAGGGAGGTCTATGGCTACACCTTC	CASKGDREVYGYTF
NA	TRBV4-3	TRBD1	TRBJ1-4	TGCGCCAGCAGCCAAGCGGACAGGGGAGGGTATGAAAAACTGTTTTTT	CASSQADRGGYEKLFF
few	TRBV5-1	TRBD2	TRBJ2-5	TGCGCCAGCGGCGGCACGGGGGGGCGAGGGGAGACCCAGTACTTC	CASGGTGGRGETQYF
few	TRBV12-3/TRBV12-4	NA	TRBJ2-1	TGTGCCAGCAGCACCCCCGTAGATGGGGGACATGAGCAGTTCTTC	CASSTPVDGGHEQFF
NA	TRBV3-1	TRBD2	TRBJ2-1	TGTGCCAGCAGCCTCTCAAGCGGGGGGGCCTATGAGCAGTTCTTC	CASSLSSGGAYEQFF
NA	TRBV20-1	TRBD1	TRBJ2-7	TGCAGTGCCTTCGGGACAGGGAGCTCCTACGAGCAGTACTTC	CSAFGTGSSYEQYF
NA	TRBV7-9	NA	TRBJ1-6	TGTGCCAGCAGCTCACTGGGACGGAATAATTCACCCCTCCACTTT	CASSSLGRNNSPLHF
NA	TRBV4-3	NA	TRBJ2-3	TGCGCCAGCAGCCAAGGGGCCCCAGGAGCAGATACGCAGTATTTT	CASSQGAPGADTQYF
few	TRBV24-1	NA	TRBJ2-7	TGTGCCACCAGTGACCCGGGCCTTACTAACGAGCAGTACTTC	CATSDPGLTNEQYF
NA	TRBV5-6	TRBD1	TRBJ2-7	TGTGCCAGCAGCTCCGGGACAGGCTGGGCCGAGCAGTACTTC	CASSSGTGWAEQYF
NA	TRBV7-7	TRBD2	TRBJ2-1	TGTGCCAGCAGCTTAGTAGCGGGGGGGATGAATGAGCAGTTCTTC	CASSLVAGGMNEQFF
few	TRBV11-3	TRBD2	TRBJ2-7	TGTGCCAGCAGCTTAGGACTAGCGGGAGTTCAGTACTTC	CASSLGLAGVQYF
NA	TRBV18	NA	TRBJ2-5	TGTGCCAGCTCACCCGACAGCTACGAGCAGTGCTTC	CASSPDSYEQCF
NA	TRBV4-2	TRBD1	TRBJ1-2	TGTGCCAGCAGCCAAAGTGAACAGGGGGAGGACTATGGCTACACCTTC	CASSQSEQGEDYGYTF